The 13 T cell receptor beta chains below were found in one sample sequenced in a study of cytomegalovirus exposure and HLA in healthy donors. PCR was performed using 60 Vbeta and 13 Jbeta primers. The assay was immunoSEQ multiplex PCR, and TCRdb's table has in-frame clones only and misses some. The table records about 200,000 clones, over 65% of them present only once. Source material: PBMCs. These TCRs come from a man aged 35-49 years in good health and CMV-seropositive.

In DNA, the CDR3 is TGTGCCAGTAGTGGGGGACAGGCCGAAGAGACCCAGTACTTC. Amino acids: CASSGGQAEETQYF. The chain combines TRBV19 with TRBJ2-5, with 8 bases identical to TRBD1. Germline V gives CDR1 LNHDA, CDR2 SQIVND (reference sequence). V dropped 5 bases and J dropped 3; count of bases not matched to a gene: 5. The length of the CDR3 is 14 residues.

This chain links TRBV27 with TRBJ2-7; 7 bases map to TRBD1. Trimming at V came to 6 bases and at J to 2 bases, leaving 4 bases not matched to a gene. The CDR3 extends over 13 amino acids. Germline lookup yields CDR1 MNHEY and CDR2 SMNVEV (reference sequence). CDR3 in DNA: TGTGCCAGCAGGACAGGACAGGCCTACGAGCAGTACTTC. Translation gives CASRTGQAYEQYF.

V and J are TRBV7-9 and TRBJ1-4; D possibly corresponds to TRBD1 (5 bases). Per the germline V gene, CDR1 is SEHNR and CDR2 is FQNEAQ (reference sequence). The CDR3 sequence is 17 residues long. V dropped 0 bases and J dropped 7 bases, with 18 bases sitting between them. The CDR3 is CASSLATDSVRGEKLFF. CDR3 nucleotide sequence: TGTGCCAGCAGCTTAGCAACCGACAGTGTTCGAGGTGAAAAACTGTTTTTT.

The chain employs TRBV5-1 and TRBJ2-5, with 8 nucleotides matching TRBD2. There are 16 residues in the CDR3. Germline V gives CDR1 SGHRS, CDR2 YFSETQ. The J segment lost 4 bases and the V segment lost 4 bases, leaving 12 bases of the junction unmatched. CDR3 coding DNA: TGCGCCAGCAGCCCCTCTGTTAGCGGGGAGGGAGAGACCCAGTACTTC. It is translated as CASSPSVSGEGETQYF.

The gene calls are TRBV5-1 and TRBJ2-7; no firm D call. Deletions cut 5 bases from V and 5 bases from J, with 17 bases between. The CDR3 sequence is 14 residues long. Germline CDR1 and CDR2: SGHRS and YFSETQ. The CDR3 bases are TGCGCCAGCAGAACCGTGGCCCAATCAAACGAGCAGTACTTC. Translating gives CASRTVAQSNEQYF. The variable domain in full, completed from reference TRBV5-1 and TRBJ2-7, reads KAGVTQTPRYLIKTRGQQVTLSCSPISGHRSVSWYQQTPGQGLQFLFEYFSETQRNKGNFPGRFSGRQFSNSRSEMNVSTLELGDSALYLCASRTVAQSNEQYFGPGTRLTVT.

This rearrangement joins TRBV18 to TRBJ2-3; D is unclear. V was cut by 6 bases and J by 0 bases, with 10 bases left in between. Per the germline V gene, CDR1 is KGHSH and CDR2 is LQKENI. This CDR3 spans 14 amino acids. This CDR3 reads CASSGDLSTDTQYF. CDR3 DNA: TGTGCCAGCTCGGGCGACCTGAGCACAGATACGCAGTATTTT. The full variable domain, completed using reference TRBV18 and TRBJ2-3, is NAGVMQNPRHLVRRRGQEARLRCSPMKGHSHVYWYRQLPEEGLKFMVYLQKENIIDESGMPKERFSAEFPKEGPSILRIQQVVRGDSAAYFCASSGDLSTDTQYFGPGTRLTVL.

CDR3: CASSLEAGNYNSPLHF. DNA of the CDR3: TGCGCCAGCAGCTTGGAGGCAGGGAACTATAATTCACCCCTCCACTTT. This rearrangement joins TRBV5-1 to TRBJ1-6, with D possibly TRBD1 on 5 matching bases. The germline V and J ends were trimmed by 0 bases and 3 bases, with 10 bases remaining between them. Per germline, CDR1 SGHRS and CDR2 YFSETQ. This CDR3 has 16 amino acids.

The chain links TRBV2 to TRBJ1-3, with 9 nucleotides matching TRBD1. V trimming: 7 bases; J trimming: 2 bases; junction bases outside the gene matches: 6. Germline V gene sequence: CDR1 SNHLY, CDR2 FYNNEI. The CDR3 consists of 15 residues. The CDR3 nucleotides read TGTGCCAGCAACCAACAGGGGGCGGCTGGAAACACCATATATTTT. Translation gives CASNQQGAAGNTIYF.

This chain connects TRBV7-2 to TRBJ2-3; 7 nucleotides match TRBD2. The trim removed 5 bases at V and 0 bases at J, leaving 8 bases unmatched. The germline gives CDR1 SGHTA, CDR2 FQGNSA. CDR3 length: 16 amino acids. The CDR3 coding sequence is TGTGCCAGCAGCACCTCTAGCGGACTTAGCACAGATACGCAGTATTTT. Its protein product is CASSTSSGLSTDTQYF.

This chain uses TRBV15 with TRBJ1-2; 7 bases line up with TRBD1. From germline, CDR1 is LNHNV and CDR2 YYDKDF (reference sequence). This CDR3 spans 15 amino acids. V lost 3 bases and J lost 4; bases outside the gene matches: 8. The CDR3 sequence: CATSSLRQGSYGYTF. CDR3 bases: TGTGCCACCAGCAGTCTAAGACAGGGCTCCTATGGCTACACCTTC. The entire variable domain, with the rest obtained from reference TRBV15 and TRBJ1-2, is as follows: DAMVIQNPRYQVTQFGKPVTLSCSQTLNHNVMYWYQQKSSQAPKLLFHYYDKDFNNEADTPDNFQSRRPNTSFCFLDIRSPGLGDTAMYLCATSSLRQGSYGYTFGSGTRLTVV.

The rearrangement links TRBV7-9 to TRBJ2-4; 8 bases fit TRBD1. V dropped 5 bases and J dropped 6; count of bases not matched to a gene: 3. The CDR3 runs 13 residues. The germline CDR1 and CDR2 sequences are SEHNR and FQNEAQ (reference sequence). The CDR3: CASSDGQGNIQYF. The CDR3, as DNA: TGTGCCAGCAGCGACGGACAGGGAAACATTCAGTACTTC.

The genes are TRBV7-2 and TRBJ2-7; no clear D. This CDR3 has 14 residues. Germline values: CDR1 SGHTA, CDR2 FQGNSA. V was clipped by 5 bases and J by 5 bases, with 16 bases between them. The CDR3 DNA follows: TGTGCCAGCAGCCGTGTGGGTACTAAAGACGAGCAGTACTTC. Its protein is CASSRVGTKDEQYF.

For the CDR3, the DNA is TGTGCCAGCAGTGATTCCGGACTAGTGCACAATGAGCAGTTCTTC. It specifies CASSDSGLVHNEQFF. This chain links TRBV25-1 with TRBJ2-1, with 7 bases fitting TRBD2. The germline V gene encodes CDR1 MGHDK and CDR2 SYGVNS. The CDR3 is made up of 15 amino acids. The junction had 7 bases not matched to a gene; V was cut back by 3 bases and J by 5 bases.